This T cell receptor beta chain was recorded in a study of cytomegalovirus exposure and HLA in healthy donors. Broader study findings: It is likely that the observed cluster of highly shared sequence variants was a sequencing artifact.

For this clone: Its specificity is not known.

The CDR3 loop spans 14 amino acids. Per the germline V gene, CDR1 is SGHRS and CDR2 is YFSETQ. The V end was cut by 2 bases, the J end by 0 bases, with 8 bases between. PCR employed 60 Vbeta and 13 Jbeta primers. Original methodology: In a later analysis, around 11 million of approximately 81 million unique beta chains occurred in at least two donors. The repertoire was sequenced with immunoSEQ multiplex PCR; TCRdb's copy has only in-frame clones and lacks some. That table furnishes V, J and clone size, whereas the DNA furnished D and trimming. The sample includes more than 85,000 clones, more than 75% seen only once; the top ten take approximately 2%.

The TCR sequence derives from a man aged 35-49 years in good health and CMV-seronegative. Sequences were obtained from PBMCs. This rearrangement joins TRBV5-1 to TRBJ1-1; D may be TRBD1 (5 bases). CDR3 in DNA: TGCGCCAGCAGCTTTAAGGACATGAACACTGAAGCTTTCTTT. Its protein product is CASSFKDMNTEAFF. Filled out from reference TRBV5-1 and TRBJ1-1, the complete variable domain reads KAGVTQTPRYLIKTRGQQVTLSCSPISGHRSVSWYQQTPGQGLQFLFEYFSETQRNKGNFPGRFSGRQFSNSRSEMNVSTLELGDSALYLCASSFKDMNTEAFFGQGTRLTVV.